This T cell receptor (beta chain) was documented in a study of blood T cell repertoires in COVID-19. V lost 6 bases, J lost 1 base, and 9 bases lay in between. Looked up from germline, CDR1 is MNHEY and CDR2 is SVGAGI. The CDR3 runs to 13 residues. TCRdb's table, derived via immunoSEQ multiplex PCR, lists solely in-frame clones and lacks some. This table has 120,000 or so clones, roughly 90% appearing once. V is TRBV6-5 and J is TRBJ1-1; a weak D match, TRBD1 (6 bases). This receptor was taken from a man between 45 and 60 years old with acute or convalescent COVID-19. The material sequenced was peripheral blood. In nucleotides, the CDR3 is TGTGCCAGCAGCGGACAGAAGAACACTGAAGCTTTCTTT. Its translation: CASSGQKNTEAFF.